This T cell receptor (beta chain) was profiled in a study of cytomegalovirus exposure and HLA in healthy donors. Regarding the study as a whole: Most of the TCR beta V segments (in an earlier analysis) were productive either about 87% or about 30% of the time. TCR beta chain V- and J-gene trimming was linked, in a later analysis, to a missense variant in DCLRE1C.

The length of the CDR3 is 11 residues. Germline assignment: CDR1 DFQATT and CDR2 SNEGSKA (reference sequence). The V gene end was trimmed by 6 bases and the J gene end by 6 bases; junction bases not matched to a gene: 4. On this clone: Its antigen is undetermined.

The PCR made use of 60 Vbeta and 13 Jbeta primers. Using immunoSEQ multiplex PCR, the repertoire was profiled, and TCRdb retains in-frame clones only, with some absent. The repertoire holds under 200,000 clones, with roughly 89% as singletons. Specimen: PBMCs. This clonotype was obtained from a woman in her thirties in good health and CMV-seronegative. The gene calls are TRBV20-1 and TRBJ1-2; 7 bases align to TRBD1. The CDR3: CSADRVNGYTF. The CDR3 bases are TGCAGTGCCGACAGGGTTAATGGCTACACCTTC.